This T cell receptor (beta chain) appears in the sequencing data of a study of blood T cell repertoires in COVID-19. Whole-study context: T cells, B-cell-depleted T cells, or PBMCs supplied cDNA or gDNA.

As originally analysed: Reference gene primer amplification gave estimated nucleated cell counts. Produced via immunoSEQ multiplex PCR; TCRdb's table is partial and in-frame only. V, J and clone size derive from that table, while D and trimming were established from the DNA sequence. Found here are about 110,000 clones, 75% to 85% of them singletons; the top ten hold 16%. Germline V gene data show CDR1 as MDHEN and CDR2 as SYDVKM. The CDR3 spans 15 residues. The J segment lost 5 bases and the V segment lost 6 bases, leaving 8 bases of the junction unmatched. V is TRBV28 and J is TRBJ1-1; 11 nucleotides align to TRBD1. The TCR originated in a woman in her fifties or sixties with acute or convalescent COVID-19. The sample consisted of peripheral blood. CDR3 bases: TGTGCCAGCAGGTACGCGGGACAGGGGGGTACTGAAGCTTTCTTT. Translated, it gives CASRYAGQGGTEAFF.